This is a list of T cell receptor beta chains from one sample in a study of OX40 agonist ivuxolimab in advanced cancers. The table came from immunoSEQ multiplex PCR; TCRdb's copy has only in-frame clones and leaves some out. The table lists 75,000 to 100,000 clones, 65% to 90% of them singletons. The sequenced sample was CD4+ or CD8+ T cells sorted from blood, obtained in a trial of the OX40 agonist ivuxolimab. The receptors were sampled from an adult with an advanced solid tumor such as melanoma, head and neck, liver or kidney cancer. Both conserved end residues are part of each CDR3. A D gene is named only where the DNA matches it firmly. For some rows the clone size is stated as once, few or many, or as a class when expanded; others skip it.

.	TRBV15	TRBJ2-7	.	CATSRAFREQYF	TGTGCCACCAGCCGGGCCTTCCGCGAGCAGTACTTC
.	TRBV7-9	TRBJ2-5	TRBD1	CASSLEGQGGTQYF	TGTGCCAGCAGCTTAGAGGGACAGGGAGGGACCCAGTACTTC
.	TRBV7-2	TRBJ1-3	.	CASSLGAPHSGNTIYF	TGTGCCAGCAGCTTAGGTGCGCCCCACTCTGGAAACACCATATATTTT
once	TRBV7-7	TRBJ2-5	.	CASSQQGVKETQYF	TGTGCCAGCAGCCAACAGGGTGTAAAAGAGACCCAGTACTTC
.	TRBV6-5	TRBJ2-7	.	CASSYGGGREQYF	TGTGCCAGCAGTTACGGCGGAGGGAGGGAGCAGTACTTC
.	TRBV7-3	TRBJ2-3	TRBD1	CASSRQGTDTDTQYF	TGTGCCAGCAGCCGACAGGGGACAGACACAGATACGCAGTATTTT
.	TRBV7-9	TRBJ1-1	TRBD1	CASRDRGRTEAFF	TGTGCCAGCAGGGACAGGGGGCGGACTGAAGCTTTCTTT
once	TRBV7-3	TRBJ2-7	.	CASSLGQPGTYEQYF	TGTGCCAGCAGCTTAGGACAGCCTGGGACGTACGAGCAGTACTTC
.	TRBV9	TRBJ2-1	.	CASSPDSGSYNEQFF	TGTGCCAGCAGCCCGGACAGTGGTTCCTACAATGAGCAGTTCTTC
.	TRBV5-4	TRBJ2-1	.	CASSLGGVGYNEQFF	TGTGCCAGCAGCTTGGGCGGGGTTGGGTACAATGAGCAGTTCTTC
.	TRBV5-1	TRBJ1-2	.	CASSPGRNYGYTF	TGCGCCAGCAGTCCAGGCAGGAACTATGGCTACACCTTC
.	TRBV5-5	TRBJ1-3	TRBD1	CASSRRTGDGNTIYF	TGTGCCAGCAGCCGAAGGACAGGGGACGGAAACACCATATATTTT
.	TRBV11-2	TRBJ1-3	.	CASSSYSNSGNTIYF	TGTGCCAGCAGTTCTTACAGCAACTCTGGAAACACCATATATTTT
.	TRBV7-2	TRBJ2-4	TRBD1	CASSRRTGTGKNIQYF	TGTGCCAGCAGCCGAAGGACCGGGACAGGGAAAAACATTCAGTACTTC
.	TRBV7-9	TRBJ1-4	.	CASSQNSGEKLFF	TGTGCCAGCAGCCAGAACAGTGGGGAAAAACTGTTTTTT
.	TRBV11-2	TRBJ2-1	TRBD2	CASSSRTSGRGEQFF	TGTGCCAGCAGCTCCCGGACTAGCGGGAGAGGTGAGCAGTTCTTC
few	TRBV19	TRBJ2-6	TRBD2	CATRGSGNAGANVLTF	TGTGCCACCCGAGGGAGCGGGAATGCTGGGGCCAACGTCCTGACTTTC
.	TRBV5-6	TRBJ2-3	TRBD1	CASSFRPDRGRTDTQYF	TGTGCCAGCAGTTTTCGACCGGACAGGGGACGCACAGATACGCAGTATTTT
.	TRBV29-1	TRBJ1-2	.	CSVGEGYGYTF	TGCAGCGTAGGCGAGGGATATGGCTACACCTTC
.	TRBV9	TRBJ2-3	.	CASSVDANTQYF	TGTGCCAGCAGCGTAGACGCAAATACGCAGTATTTT
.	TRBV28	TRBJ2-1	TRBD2	CASSLLSSGSSDNEQFF	TGTGCCAGCAGTTTACTTTCTAGCGGGAGTTCGGACAATGAGCAGTTCTTC
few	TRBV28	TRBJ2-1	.	CASSLWSLMNGDYNEQFF	TGTGCCAGCAGTTTATGGTCTCTCATGAACGGGGACTACAATGAGCAGTTCTTC
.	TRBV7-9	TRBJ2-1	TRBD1	CASSLGQGVQFF	TGTGCCAGCAGCTTAGGGCAGGGGGTCCAGTTCTTC
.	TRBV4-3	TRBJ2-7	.	CASGAGGYEQYF	TGCGCCAGCGGCGCTGGGGGCTACGAGCAGTACTTC
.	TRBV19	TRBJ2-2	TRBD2	CASSRGLAFNTGELFF	TGTGCCAGTAGTAGGGGACTAGCGTTTAACACCGGGGAGCTGTTTTTT
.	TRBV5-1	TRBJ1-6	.	CASSPIYGNSPLHF	TGCGCCAGCAGCCCAATTTATGGAAATTCACCCCTCCACTTT
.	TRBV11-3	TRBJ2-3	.	CASGRGAADTQYF	TGTGCCAGCGGTAGAGGGGCGGCGGATACGCAGTATTTT
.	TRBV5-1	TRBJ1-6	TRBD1	CASSLVGDRGSPLHF	TGCGCCAGCAGCTTGGTGGGGGACAGGGGTTCACCCCTCCACTTT
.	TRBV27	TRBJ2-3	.	CASSFINTQYF	TGTGCCAGCAGTTTCATAAATACGCAGTATTTT
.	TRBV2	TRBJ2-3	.	CASSERQGLRRTDTQYF	TGTGCCAGCAGTGAGAGGCAGGGTCTCCGGAGGACAGATACGCAGTATTTT
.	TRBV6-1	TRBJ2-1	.	CASRLGGEQFF	TGTGCCAGCAGGCTGGGTGGCGAGCAGTTCTTC
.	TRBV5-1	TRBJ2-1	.	CASSFRTTQSEQFF	TGCGCCAGCAGCTTTAGGACGACCCAAAGTGAGCAGTTCTTC
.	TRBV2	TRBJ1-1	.	CASSDTGWQNTEAFF	TGTGCCAGCAGTGACACAGGGTGGCAGAACACTGAAGCTTTCTTT
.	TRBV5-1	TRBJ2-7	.	CASGGGPYEQYF	TGCGCCAGCGGGGGGGGGCCCTACGAGCAGTACTTC
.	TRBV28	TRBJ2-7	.	CASSSSYEQYF	TGTGCCAGCAGTTCTTCCTACGAGCAGTACTTC
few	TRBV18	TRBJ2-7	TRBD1	CASSSQGVRSEQYF	TGTGCCAGCTCATCACAGGGGGTGAGGAGCGAGCAGTACTTC
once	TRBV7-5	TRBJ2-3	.	CASSLSTGAHTQYF	TGTGCCAGCAGCTTATCGACAGGGGCCCATACGCAGTATTTT
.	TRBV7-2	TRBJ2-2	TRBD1	CASSLVATGGSGELFF	TGTGCCAGCAGCTTAGTGGCGACAGGGGGGAGCGGGGAGCTGTTTTTT
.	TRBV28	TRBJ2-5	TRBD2	CASSLTGGGQETQYF	TGTGCCAGCAGCCTCACCGGGGGGGGACAAGAGACCCAGTACTTC
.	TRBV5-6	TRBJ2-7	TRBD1	CASSFYIRDRDYEQYF	TGTGCCAGCAGCTTCTATATAAGGGACAGGGACTACGAGCAGTACTTC
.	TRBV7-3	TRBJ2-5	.	CASSLGWRGTQETQYF	TGTGCCAGCAGCTTAGGGTGGCGGGGTACTCAAGAGACCCAGTACTTC
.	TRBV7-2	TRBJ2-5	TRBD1	CASSLQMGTAQETQYF	TGTGCCAGCAGCTTACAGATGGGGACAGCACAAGAGACCCAGTACTTC
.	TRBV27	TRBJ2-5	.	CASSFASGVAQTQYF	TGTGCCAGCAGTTTCGCCTCGGGAGTAGCGCAGACCCAGTACTTC
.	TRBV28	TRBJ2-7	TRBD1	CASRTGVTKQYF	TGTGCCAGCCGGACAGGAGTTACGAAGCAGTACTTC
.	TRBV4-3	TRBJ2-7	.	CASSQWTGTREQYF	TGCGCCAGCAGCCAATGGACGGGGACGCGGGAGCAGTACTTC
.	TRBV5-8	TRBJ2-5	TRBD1	CASRHIRQGQETQYF	TGTGCCAGCAGACATATTCGACAGGGACAAGAGACCCAGTACTTC
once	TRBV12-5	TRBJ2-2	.	CASGLYPNTGELFF	TGTGCTAGTGGTTTGTACCCGAACACCGGGGAGCTGTTTTTT
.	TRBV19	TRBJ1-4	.	CASSINGATTNEKLFF	TGTGCCAGTAGTATAAACGGGGCCACAACTAATGAAAAACTGTTTTTT
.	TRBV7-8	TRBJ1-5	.	CASSFSRDNQPQHF	TGTGCCAGCAGCTTTTCCAGGGACAATCAGCCCCAGCATTTT
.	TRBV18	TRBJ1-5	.	CASSPKGKGDQPQHF	TGTGCCAGCTCACCAAAAGGGAAGGGTGATCAGCCCCAGCATTTT
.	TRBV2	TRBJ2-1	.	CVFPARGGGNEQFF	TGTGTTTTTCCTGCGAGGGGGGGCGGAAATGAGCAGTTCTTC
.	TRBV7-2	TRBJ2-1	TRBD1	CASKGQGYYNEQFF	TGTGCCAGCAAGGGACAGGGGTACTACAATGAGCAGTTCTTC
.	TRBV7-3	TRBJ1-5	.	CASSIQSNQPQHF	TGTGCCAGCAGCATTCAAAGCAATCAGCCCCAGCATTTT
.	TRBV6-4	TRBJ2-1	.	CASSPRPGGEQFF	TGTGCCAGCAGTCCTCGGCCCGGGGGTGAGCAGTTCTTC
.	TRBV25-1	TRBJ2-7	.	CASSELGTREQYF	TGTGCCAGCAGTGAACTTGGGACTCGAGAGCAGTACTTC
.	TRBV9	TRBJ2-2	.	CASSPRPAGELFF	TGTGCCAGCAGCCCACGCCCCGCCGGGGAGCTGTTTTTT
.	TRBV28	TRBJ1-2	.	CASSPSGLTGHGYTF	TGTGCCAGCAGTCCATCGGGTTTGACGGGACATGGCTACACCTTC
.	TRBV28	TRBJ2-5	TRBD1	CASSFPGTGLQETQYF	TGTGCCAGCAGTTTCCCCGGGACAGGACTCCAAGAGACCCAGTACTTC
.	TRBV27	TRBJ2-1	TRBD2	CASSSPAGGSYNEQFF	TGTGCCAGCAGTTCGCCGGCGGGAGGGTCCTACAATGAGCAGTTCTTC
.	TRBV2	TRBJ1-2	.	CASRGGVSSYGYTF	TGTGCCAGCAGGGGGGGGGTTTCGTCCTATGGCTACACCTTC